The rows below give T cell receptor beta chains drawn from one sample of a study of T cells after yellow fever vaccination. Via MiXCR, TCRdb re-called the 5' RACE reads, giving one row per CDR3 protein. The table records nearly 550,000 distinct CDR3 sequences, approximately 21% of them present only once. The sample in question was PBMCs, obtained 15 days after the yellow fever booster vaccination. The source of these receptors is a man aged 25-45 years who received the YFV17D yellow fever vaccine. CDR3s leave out the opening cysteine and the closing phenylalanine or tryptophan.

CDR3aa | v_gene
SARDGGSFRGTDTQY | TRBV20-1
ASSPQGPTGELF | TRBV7-3
SASVQRNTGELF | TRBV20-1
ASSVPGGGGYT | TRBV25-1
ASSLVVSGRRETQY | TRBV5-1
ASSSRLALNEQF | TRBV7-9
ASSFGEGSHEQY | TRBV7-9
ASSQEVGLAVNEQF | TRBV3-1
ATSGGDEQY | TRBV24-1
ASRFGQGAFNEQF | TRBV5-8
ASSYNGQMVSTEAF | TRBV6-5
ASSSTVDTQY | TRBV6-5
AISESGRGEAF | TRBV10-3
ASSSSPTGDHGYT | TRBV12-3/TRBV12-4